These 21 T cell receptor beta chains originate from one sample sequenced in a study of T cells in Graves' hyperthyroidism and ophthalmopathy (dated by TCRdb to the late 2010s). The method behind the library was multiplex PCR. Data came from an Illumina HiSeq 2000. Amplification of TCR beta CDR3 regions was carried out from RNA transcripts. The TCR CDR3 was subjected to a first round of RT-PCR using the HTBI primer set and the Qiagen OneStep RT-PCR kit. TCRdb applied fastp at Q25 and MiXCR to the public reads, then kept only in-frame beta chains. Rows with one shared CDR3 protein collapse into an entry with the most common genes and DNA. This sample is represented by about 320,000 distinct CDR3 sequences; roughly 15% of them were singletons. Roughly 33% of the sample rests with the top ten. The sequencing input was blood. Source of these receptors: a man aged 30-40 years with Graves' hyperthyroidism.

This clonotype appeared a few times. The genes are TRBV29-1 and TRBJ2-7; D may be TRBD2 (6 bases). Germline CDR1 is SQVTM and CDR2 is ANQGSEA. This CDR3 has 13 amino acids. V was cut by 0 bases and J by 7 bases, with 13 bases left in between. CDR3 sequence (DNA): TGCAGCGTTGAAGATTACAAGGCGGGAGAGCAGTACTTC. Its translation: CSVEDYKAGEQYF.

This clonotype came up many times. The chain links TRBV6-1 to TRBJ1-1; D not certain. The length of the CDR3 is 13 residues. The V gene lost 6 bases and the J gene lost 5 bases, with 13 bases spanning the gap. Germline V gene sequence: CDR1 MNHNS, CDR2 SASEGT. CDR3 DNA: TGTGCCAGCAGGTCGACGGTGAGGACTGAAGCTTTCTTT. As protein: CASRSTVRTEAFF.

This clonotype was detected many times. This chain joins TRBV30 and TRBJ2-3; D perhaps matches TRBD2 (5 bases). The V and J ends lost 5 bases and 1 base respectively, with 13 bases between them. The CDR3 is 14 residues long. The germline gives CDR1 GTSNPN, CDR2 SVGIG (reference sequence). The CDR3 nucleotides are TGTGCCTGGGGAGGTTGGGAGCGCACAGATACGCAGTATTTT. Its protein product is CAWGGWERTDTQYF.

The chain joins TRBV7-9 to TRBJ2-5; D remains ambiguous. CDR1 SEHNR and CDR2 FQNEAQ come from the germline V gene (reference sequence). The V gene lost 4 bases and the J gene lost 5 bases, with 11 bases spanning the gap. CDR3 length: 13 amino acids. This chain's CDR3 is CASSSPRDETQYF. The CDR3 nucleotides read TGTGCCAGCAGCTCCCCTCGCGATGAGACCCAGTACTTC.

For the CDR3, the DNA is TGTGCCAGCAGCTTAAATCCGGGACTACTCAACACCGGGGAGCTGTTTTTT. Translating gives CASSLNPGLLNTGELFF. This rearrangement joins TRBV7-9 to TRBJ2-2, with 7 bases matching TRBD2. The germline gives CDR1 SEHNR, CDR2 FQNEAQ (reference sequence). The CDR3 loop spans 17 amino acids. V trimming: 2 bases; J trimming: 2 bases; junction bases outside the gene matches: 8.

In this sample, this clonotype turned up many times. The junction departs from germline at one end; a sequencing error may be responsible. V and J are TRBV2 and TRBJ2-3, with D maybe TRBD1 (5 bases). The germline CDR1 and CDR2 sequences are SNHLY and FYNNEI. The CDR3 is 16 residues long. CDR3 sequence reads: CASREGAAQDTDTQYF. For the CDR3, the DNA is TGTGCCAGCAGAGAAGGGGCTGCCCAAGACACAGATACGCAGTATTTT.

The sample holds a few counts of this clonotype. The rearrangement joins TRBV2 to TRBJ2-1; a weak D match, TRBD1 (5 bases). Germline V lookup: CDR1 SNHLY, CDR2 FYNNEI. V lost 10 bases, J lost 7 bases, and 17 bases lay in between. The CDR3 has 13 residues. CDR3 amino acids: CAIYRFSGNEQFF. The CDR3 coding sequence is TGTGCCATCTACAGGTTTTCAGGGAATGAGCAGTTCTTC.

V gene TRBV18 combines with J gene TRBJ2-2; 11 bases line up with TRBD1. Germline V gene sequence: CDR1 KGHSH, CDR2 LQKENI. The CDR3 covers 16 residues. The V segment lost 3 bases and the J segment 3 bases; nucleotides outside the gene matches: 3. The chain's CDR3 is CASSPGQGAHTGELFF. The CDR3, as DNA: TGTGCCAGCTCACCTGGACAGGGGGCGCACACCGGGGAGCTGTTTTTT.

As for this clonotype: The junction does not match germline at one end; this may be a read error. V and J are TRBV20-1 and TRBJ2-7; TRBD2 might be the D (6 bases). CDR1 is DFQATT, CDR2 SNEGSKA, per germline (reference sequence). The CDR3 extends over 13 amino acids. The CDR3 coding sequence is TGCAGTGCCCGATCCCGGGACTCCTACGAGCAGTGCTTC. Residues: CSARSRDSYEQCF.

Only a few counts were recorded for this clonotype. A read error may be the cause here, since a much bigger clone is one base away. The chain employs TRBV2 and TRBJ2-3, with D hard to call. TRBJ1-5 explains the end of the DNA better; the J call may be wrong. The CDR3 sequence is 14 residues long. Germline CDR1 SNHLY, CDR2 FYNNEI. The CDR3 sequence is CASVTSGSTDTQHF. The CDR3 DNA reads TGTGCCAGCGTGACTAGCGGGAGCACAGATACGCAGCATTTT.

This clonotype occurred a few times. V gene TRBV4-2 combines with J gene TRBJ1-2; D gene unclear. CDR3 length: 13 amino acids. Germline loops: CDR1 LGHNA, CDR2 YNFKEQ. Between the trimmed V and J ends, which lost 7 bases and 7 bases, there was a span of 16 bases. The CDR3 sequence: CASTESSWGGYTF. In nucleotides, the CDR3 is TGTGCCAGCACTGAATCTTCCTGGGGTGGCTACACCTTC.

This clonotype turned up a few times. This sequence joins TRBV10-3 and TRBJ2-7; 15 positions match TRBD2. The length of the CDR3 is 18 residues. V lost 3 bases to trimming and J lost 3 bases; unmatched junction nucleotides: 9. Germline values: CDR1 ENHRY, CDR2 SYGVKD. The chain's CDR3 is CAISDIRTSGRADYEQYF. CDR3 nucleotide sequence: TGTGCCATCAGTGATATCCGGACTAGCGGGAGGGCTGACTACGAGCAGTACTTC.

With respect to this clonotype: This could be a read error, since a much larger clone is one nucleotide away. The chain joins TRBV6-5 to TRBJ2-2, with 10 bases identical to TRBD2. The V and J ends lost 2 bases and 6 bases, in that order; junction bases with no gene match: 12. The CDR3 sequence is 18 residues long. Germline V lookup: CDR1 MNHEY, CDR2 SVGAGI. The CDR3 nucleotides are TGTGCCAGCAGTTACCCGCCGGGACTAGCGAGAGAGTCCGGGGAGCTGTTTTTT. Its translation is CASSYPPGLARESGELFF.

This clonotype was seen at least ten times. The J gene is TRBJ2-1, the V gene TRBV28; 8 positions match TRBD2. This CDR3 is 15 amino acids long. Germline-derived CDR1 and CDR2 are MDHEN and SYDVKM. V was clipped by 5 bases and J by 6 bases; unmatched bases: 9. CDR3 sequence: CASSKRGRGGNEQFF. The CDR3 nucleotides read TGTGCCAGCAGTAAAAGGGGACGGGGGGGCAATGAGCAGTTCTTC.

This clonotype came up a few times. V gene TRBV7-6 combines with J gene TRBJ2-1; D is possibly TRBD2 (5 bases). Trimming pared 3 bases from V and 0 bases from J, leaving 12 bases between. The CDR3 sequence is 16 residues long. Germline assignment: CDR1 SGHVS and CDR2 FNYEAQ. The CDR3 spells CASSFGNRSSYNEQFF. The CDR3 nucleotides read TGTGCCAGCAGCTTCGGGAATCGAAGCTCCTACAATGAGCAGTTCTTC. Supplemented by reference TRBV7-6 and TRBJ2-1, the full variable domain reads GAGVSQSPRYKVTKRGQDVALRCDPISGHVSLYWYRQALGQGPEFLTYFNYEAQQDKSGLPNDRFSAERPEGSISTLTIQRTEQRDSAMYRCASSFGNRSSYNEQFFGPGTRLTVL.

This chain joins TRBV7-6 and TRBJ2-1, with D perhaps given as TRBD1 or TRBD2 (5 bases each). Per germline, CDR1 SGHVS and CDR2 FNYEAQ. CDR3 length equals 15 residues. V lost 5 bases and J lost 4, with 15 bases in between. CDR3 in DNA: TGTGCCAGCAGCGTCGAGAGGGGTCAGTACAATGAGCAGTTCTTC. Its translation is CASSVERGQYNEQFF.

The chain uses TRBV30 and TRBJ2-2; D not resolved. With 4 bases removed from V and 1 base from J, the gap between germline ends came to 7 bases. CDR3 length equals 13 residues. Germline values: CDR1 GTSNPN, CDR2 SVGIG (reference sequence). For the CDR3, the DNA is TGTGCCTGGAAGAGTAAGAACACCGGGGAGCTGTTTTTT. Translating gives CAWKSKNTGELFF.

This clonotype was found many times. The V call is TRBV7-2, the J call TRBJ2-1; weak D call: TRBD1 (6 bases). The CDR3 totals 17 residues. Germline V lookup: CDR1 SGHTA, CDR2 FQGNSA. With 3 bases removed from V and 3 bases from J, the gap between germline ends came to 18 bases. The DNA of the CDR3 is TGTGCCAGCAGCTTTACAGGGATGACCCCTAGCTACAATGAGCAGTTCTTC. Protein: CASSFTGMTPSYNEQFF.

J is TRBJ2-7 and V is TRBV28; D tentatively fits TRBD1 or TRBD2 (5 bases each). Germline loops: CDR1 MDHEN, CDR2 SYDVKM. The ends were cut back, 8 bases at V and 0 bases at J, with 20 bases in the middle. The CDR3 extends over 16 amino acids. In nucleotides, the CDR3 is TGTGCCAGCGGGATCCTAGCCAGGGCGTCCTCCTACGAGCAGTACTTC. Translated: CASGILARASSYEQYF.

This clonotype was found a few times. This rearrangement joins TRBV7-9 to TRBJ2-2; tentative D call: TRBD1 (6 bases). The length of the CDR3 is 17 residues. Deletions cut 3 bases from V and 2 bases from J, with 16 bases between. CDR1 SEHNR and CDR2 FQNEAQ come from the germline V gene (reference sequence). In DNA form, the CDR3 reads TGTGCCAGCAGCTTCTCTCTCCGTGGGACAAACACCGGGGAGCTGTTTTTT. This translates into CASSFSLRGTNTGELFF.

In this sample, this clonotype turned up many times. J is TRBJ2-5 and V is TRBV3-1, with D perhaps TRBD1 or TRBD2 (5 bases each). The V end lost 8 bases, the J end lost 1 base, and 8 bases lay between the germline ends. CDR3 length: 12 residues. Germline CDR1 and CDR2: LGHDT and YNNKEL (reference sequence). The CDR3 loop is CASRGRQETQYF. In DNA, the CDR3 is TGTGCCAGCCGGGGACGCCAAGAGACCCAGTACTTC.